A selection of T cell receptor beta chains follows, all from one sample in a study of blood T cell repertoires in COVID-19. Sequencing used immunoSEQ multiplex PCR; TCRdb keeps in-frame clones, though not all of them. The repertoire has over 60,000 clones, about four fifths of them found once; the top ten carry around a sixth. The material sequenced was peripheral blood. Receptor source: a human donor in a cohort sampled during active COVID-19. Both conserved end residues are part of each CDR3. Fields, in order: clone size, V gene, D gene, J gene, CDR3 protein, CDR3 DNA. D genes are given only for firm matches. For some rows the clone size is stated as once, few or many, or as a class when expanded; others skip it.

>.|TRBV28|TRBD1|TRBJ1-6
CASRPSWGQTFSPLHF
TGTGCCAGCAGACCTTCGTGGGGACAGACGTTTTCACCCCTCCACTTT
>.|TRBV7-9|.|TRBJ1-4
CASSLGTDLNEKLFF
TGTGCCAGCAGCTTAGGGACAGATCTTAATGAAAAACTGTTTTTT
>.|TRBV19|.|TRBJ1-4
CASTDSDLWKEKLFF
TGTGCCAGTACGGACAGCGACCTCTGGAAGGAAAAACTGTTTTTT
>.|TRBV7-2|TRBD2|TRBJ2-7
CASSPSLAGYEQYF
TGTGCCAGCAGCCCCAGTCTAGCGGGATACGAGCAGTACTTC
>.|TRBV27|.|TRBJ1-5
CASSLLAGNQPQHF
TGTGCCAGCAGTTTATTGGCGGGGAATCAGCCCCAGCATTTT
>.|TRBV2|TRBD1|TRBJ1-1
CASSTLQGPNTEAFF
TGTGCCAGCAGTACCTTACAGGGGCCGAACACTGAAGCTTTCTTT
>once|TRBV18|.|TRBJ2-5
CASSPGQGPETQYF
TGTGCCAGCTCACCGGGGCAGGGTCCGGAGACCCAGTACTTC
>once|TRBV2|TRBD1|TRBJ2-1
CASSGDRGRGEQFF
TGTGCCAGCAGTGGGGACAGGGGGCGAGGTGAGCAGTTCTTC
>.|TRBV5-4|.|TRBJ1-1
CASSLDRTSTEAFF
TGTGCCAGCAGCTTGGATAGGACTTCCACTGAAGCTTTCTTT
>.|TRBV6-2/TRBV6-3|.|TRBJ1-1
CASSPQGLGAEAFF
TGTGCCAGCAGTCCACAGGGCTTGGGGGCTGAAGCTTTCTTT
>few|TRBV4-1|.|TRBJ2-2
CASSQVLRGAGELFF
TGCGCCAGCAGCCAAGTCCTCAGGGGGGCCGGGGAGCTGTTTTTT
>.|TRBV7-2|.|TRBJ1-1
CASSRGGTENTEAFF
TGTGCCAGCAGCCGGGGCGGGACTGAGAACACTGAAGCTTTCTTT
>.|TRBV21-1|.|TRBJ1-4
CASSQLEGRLREKLFF
TGTGCCAGCAGCCAGTTGGAGGGGCGGCTGCGAGAAAAACTGTTTTTT
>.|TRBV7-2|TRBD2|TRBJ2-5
CASSFQATSGGETQYF
TGTGCCAGCAGCTTCCAGGCTACTAGCGGGGGGGAGACCCAGTACTTC
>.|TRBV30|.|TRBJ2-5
CAAERARGETQYF
TGTGCTGCCGAAAGGGCCAGGGGAGAGACCCAGTACTTC
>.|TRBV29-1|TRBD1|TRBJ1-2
CSVAWAGGYGYTF
TGCAGCGTCGCCTGGGCAGGGGGCTATGGCTACACCTTC
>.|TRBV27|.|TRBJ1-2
CASSLSGTGGYTF
TGTGCCAGCAGTTTGTCAGGGACTGGTGGCTACACCTTC
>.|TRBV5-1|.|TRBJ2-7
CASSLYRGSYEQYF
TGCGCCAGCAGCTTGTATCGGGGGTCCTACGAGCAGTACTTC
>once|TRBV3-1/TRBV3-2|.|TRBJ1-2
CASSLSRVRGYTF
TGTGCCAGCAGCTTGTCCAGGGTTCGCGGCTACACCTTC
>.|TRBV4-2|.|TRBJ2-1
CASSQGSQAFSHEQFF
TGTGCCAGCAGCCAAGGGAGCCAAGCTTTCAGTCATGAGCAGTTCTTC
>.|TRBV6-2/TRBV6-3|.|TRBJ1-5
CASSREGNQPQHF
TGTGCCAGCAGTAGGGAGGGCAATCAGCCCCAGCATTTT
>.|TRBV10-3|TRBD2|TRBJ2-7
CAISGTSGGASYEQYF
TGTGCCATCAGCGGGACTAGCGGGGGGGCAAGCTACGAGCAGTACTTC
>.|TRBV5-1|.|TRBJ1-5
CASSLEGGDNQPQHF
TGCGCCAGCAGCTTGGAAGGGGGTGACAATCAGCCCCAGCATTTT
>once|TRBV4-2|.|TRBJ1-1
CASSQGRIGGAGDEAFF
TGTGCCAGCAGCCAGGGGCGAATAGGGGGGGCTGGGGATGAAGCTTTCTTT
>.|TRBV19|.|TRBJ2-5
CASSKRYQETQYF
TGTGCCAGTTCAAAGAGGTACCAAGAGACCCAGTACTTC
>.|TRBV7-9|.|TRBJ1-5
CASSGRENQPQHF
TGTGCCAGCAGCGGGAGAGAGAATCAGCCCCAGCATTTT
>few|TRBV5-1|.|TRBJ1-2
CASSPTGRASGDGYTF
TGCGCCAGCAGCCCGACCGGGAGGGCCTCCGGGGATGGCTACACCTTC
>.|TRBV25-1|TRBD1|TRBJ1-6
CASSEYGRGDNSPLHF
TGTGCCAGCAGTGAATATGGCAGGGGGGATAATTCACCCCTCCACTTT
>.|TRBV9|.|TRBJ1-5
CASSVDSGVNQPQHF
TGTGCCAGCAGCGTAGATTCAGGGGTCAATCAGCCCCAGCATTTT
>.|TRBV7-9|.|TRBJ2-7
CASSLSPGEQYF
TGTGCCAGCAGCTTATCCCCGGGGGAGCAGTACTTC
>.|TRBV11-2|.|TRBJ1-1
CASSLGQGGTEAFF
TGTGCCAGCAGCTTAGGCCAAGGGGGCACTGAAGCTTTCTTT
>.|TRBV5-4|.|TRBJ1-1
CASSLGPRSGNTEAFF
TGTGCCAGCAGCTTGGGCCCGAGGAGCGGGAACACTGAAGCTTTCTTT
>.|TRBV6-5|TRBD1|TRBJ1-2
CASSYGQGVGDGYTF
TGTGCCAGCAGTTACGGACAGGGAGTGGGCGATGGCTACACCTTC
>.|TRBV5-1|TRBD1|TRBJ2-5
CASSLLPNRDRVETQYF
TGCGCCAGCAGCTTGCTTCCCAACCGGGACAGGGTTGAGACCCAGTACTTC
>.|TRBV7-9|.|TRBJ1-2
CASSLGRSNYGYTF
TGTGCCAGCAGCTTAGGTCGGTCTAACTATGGCTACACCTTC
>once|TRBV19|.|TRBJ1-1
CASRPAGVNTEAFF
TGTGCCAGTCGGCCAGCGGGGGTGAACACTGAAGCTTTCTTT
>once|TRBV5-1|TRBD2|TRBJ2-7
CASSLVGGGTYEQYF
TGCGCCAGCAGCTTGGTCGGGGGAGGGACCTACGAGCAGTACTTC
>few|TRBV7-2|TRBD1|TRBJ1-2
CAFTPGGPSLHF
TGTGCCTTCACTCCAGGGGGCCCTTCCCTACACTTC
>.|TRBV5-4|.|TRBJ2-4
CASSSNRAGVNIQYF
TGTGCCAGCAGCTCGAACAGGGCCGGGGTAAACATTCAGTACTTC
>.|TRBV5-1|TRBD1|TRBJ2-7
CASSLGGQGYEQYF
TGCGCCAGCAGCTTGGGGGGACAGGGCTACGAGCAGTACTTC
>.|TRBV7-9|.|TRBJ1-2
CASSLREGDYGYTF
TGTGCCAGCAGCTTAAGGGAGGGGGACTATGGCTACACCTTC
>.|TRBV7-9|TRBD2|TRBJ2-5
CASSPPLSLAGGQETQYF
TGTGCCAGCAGCCCCCCATTGTCCCTGGCGGGGGGGCAAGAGACCCAGTACTTC
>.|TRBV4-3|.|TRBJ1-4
CASSQVPTANEKLFF
TGCGCCAGCAGCCAAGTCCCGACAGCGAATGAAAAACTGTTTTTT
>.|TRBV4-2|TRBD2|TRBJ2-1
CASSLGLAGGLMLDEQFF
TGTGCCAGCAGCCTTGGACTAGCGGGGGGCCTCATGCTCGATGAGCAGTTCTTC
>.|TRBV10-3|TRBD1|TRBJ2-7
CAISGTGIEQYF
TGTGCCATCAGCGGGACAGGGATCGAGCAGTACTTC